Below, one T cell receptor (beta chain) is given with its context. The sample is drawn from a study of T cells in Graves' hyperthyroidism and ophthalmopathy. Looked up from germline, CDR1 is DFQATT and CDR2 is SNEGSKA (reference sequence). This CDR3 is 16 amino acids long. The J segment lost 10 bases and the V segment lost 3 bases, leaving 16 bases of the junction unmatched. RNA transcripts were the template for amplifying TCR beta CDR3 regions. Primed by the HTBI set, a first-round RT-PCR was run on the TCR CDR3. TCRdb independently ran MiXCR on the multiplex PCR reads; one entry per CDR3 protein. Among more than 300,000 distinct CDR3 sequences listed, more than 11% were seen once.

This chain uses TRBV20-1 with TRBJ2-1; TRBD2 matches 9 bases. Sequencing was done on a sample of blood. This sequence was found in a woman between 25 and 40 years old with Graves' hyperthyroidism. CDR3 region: CSASVGFASGNGEQFF. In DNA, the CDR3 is TGCAGTGCTAGCGTCGGTTTTGCTAGCGGGAACGGGGAGCAGTTCTTC.